The present TCR beta chain was sequenced within a study of blood T cell repertoires in COVID-19. Sequenced by immunoSEQ multiplex PCR; TCRdb stores in-frame clones only, minus some. This sample has about 310,000 clones, with approximately 90% found just once. Everyone who took part was roughly 18 to 89 years old, and they came from about two dozen US areas. Participants' own reports of clinical history determined their cohort assignment. This CDR3 comprises 17 residues. Germline V gives CDR1 SNHLY, CDR2 FYNNEI. Losses at the gene ends were 7 bases for V and 5 bases for J; bases not matched to a gene: 14.

The V and J genes are TRBV2 and TRBJ2-2, with 9 positions matching TRBD2. The origin of this receptor is a woman aged 40-49 years who had recovered from COVID-19. The sequenced material came from PBMCs or T cells enriched from blood (not recorded which). The CDR3 sequence is CASIGDLRLAGTGELFF. CDR3 DNA sequence: TGTGCCAGCATCGGTGACCTGCGCCTAGCGGGGACCGGGGAGCTGTTTTTT.